Each of the 9 T cell receptor beta chains below was sequenced from the same sample in a study of blood T cell repertoires in COVID-19. Measured with immunoSEQ multiplex PCR; TCRdb has only the in-frame clones, and not every one. The data hold roughly 250,000 clones, with roughly three quarters observed a single time. Material for sequencing was peripheral blood. These receptors were collected from a woman aged 40 to 50 with active or convalescent COVID-19.

The V call is TRBV6-1, the J call TRBJ2-7; D is uncertain. Germline assignment: CDR1 MNHNS and CDR2 SASEGT. The CDR3 has 16 amino acids. V lost 5 bases, J lost 6 bases, and 23 bases lay in between. The CDR3 sequence: CASSQDPFSRPGEQYF. The CDR3 nucleotides are TGTGCCAGCAGTCAAGACCCCTTTTCCCGGCCGGGCGAGCAGTACTTC.

V and J are TRBV9 and TRBJ1-1, with D possibly TRBD1 on 5 matching bases. Trimming stripped 4 bases from V and 1 base from J, with 17 bases between. CDR3 length equals 16 residues. The germline CDR1 and CDR2 sequences are SGDLS and YYNGEE. The DNA of the CDR3 is TGTGCCAGCAGCCGAGGGACGGGACTAACGAACACTGAAGCTTTCTTT. Protein product: CASSRGTGLTNTEAFF.

The chain couples TRBV28 to TRBJ1-3; 7 bases align to TRBD1. Losses at the gene ends were 6 bases for V and 2 bases for J; bases not matched to a gene: 7. This CDR3 region has 15 residues. Germline V gene sequence: CDR1 MDHEN, CDR2 SYDVKM. For the CDR3, the DNA is TGTGCCAGCAGCTCCGGGACAGTGGCTGGAAACACCATATATTTT. It encodes CASSSGTVAGNTIYF.

The rearrangement links TRBV7-6 to TRBJ2-5, with D perhaps matching TRBD2 (5 bases). The ends were cut back, 4 bases at V and 2 bases at J, with 17 bases in the middle. Germline CDR1 is SGHVS and CDR2 is FNYEAQ. This CDR3 region has 16 residues. DNA of the CDR3: TGTGCCAGCAGCTCCCCCCGGGGTGAGGAACAAGAGACCCAGTACTTC. It specifies CASSSPRGEEQETQYF.

The chain has TRBV28 and TRBJ1-1, with D possibly TRBD1 on 5 matching bases. This CDR3 contains 13 residues. Trimming stripped 6 bases from V and 5 bases from J, with 13 bases between. The germline V gene has CDR1 MDHEN and CDR2 SYDVKM. The CDR3 sequence is CASRTIPGTEAFF. The DNA for the CDR3 is TGTGCCAGCAGAACCATCCCAGGGACTGAAGCTTTCTTT. The full variable domain, its missing parts supplied by reference TRBV28 and TRBJ1-1, is DVKVTQSSRYLVKRTGEKVFLECVQDMDHENMFWYRQDPGLGLRLIYFSYDVKMKEKGDIPEGYSVSREKKERFSLILESASTNQTSMYLCASRTIPGTEAFFGQGTRLTVV.

The table lists this clone with a few counts. At the DNA level, this CDR3 is encoded by other sequences in the same sample as well. The chain links TRBV18 to TRBJ1-3; 7 nucleotides align to TRBD1. This CDR3 has 16 amino acids. The V gene's germline CDR1 is KGHSH and CDR2 LQKENI. With V trimmed by 3 bases and J by 0 bases, 5 bases remained unmatched. CDR3 protein: CASSPPGQHSGNTIYF. CDR3 in DNA: TGTGCCAGCTCACCGCCGGGACAGCACTCTGGAAACACCATATATTTT.

This clone was counted once. The V gene is TRBV5-1, the J gene TRBJ1-6; D is uncertain. Deletions cut 0 bases from V and 5 bases from J, with 9 bases between. The germline CDR1 and CDR2 sequences are SGHRS and YFSETQ. CDR3 size: 15 residues. The CDR3 loop is CASSLDGGNNSPLHF. In nucleotides, the CDR3 is TGCGCCAGCAGCTTGGACGGTGGTAATAATTCACCCCTCCACTTT.

This rearrangement joins TRBV12-5 to TRBJ1-5; no reliable D call. This CDR3 has 14 residues. V was shortened by 5 bases and J by 4 bases, with 12 bases between the two germline ends. Germline V gene data show CDR1 as LGHNT and CDR2 as FRNRAP. CDR3 in DNA: TGTGCTAGTGGTAATGCCCGGGGTAATCAGCCCCAGCATTTT. Amino acid sequence: CASGNARGNQPQHF.

The chain is built from TRBV18 and TRBJ1-4; the D is unclear. V dropped 2 bases and J dropped 8 bases, with 12 bases sitting between them. The CDR3 is 14 residues long. The germline gives CDR1 KGHSH, CDR2 LQKENI. CDR3 residues: CASSPKISGEKLFF. The CDR3 nucleotides are TGTGCCAGCTCACCAAAGATCTCCGGGGAAAAACTGTTTTTT.